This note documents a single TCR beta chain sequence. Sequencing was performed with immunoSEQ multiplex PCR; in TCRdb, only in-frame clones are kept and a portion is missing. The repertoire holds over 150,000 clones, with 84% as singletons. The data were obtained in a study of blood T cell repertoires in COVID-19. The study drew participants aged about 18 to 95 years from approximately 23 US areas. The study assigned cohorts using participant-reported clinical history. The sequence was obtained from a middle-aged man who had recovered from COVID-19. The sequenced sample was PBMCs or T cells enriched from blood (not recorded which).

The CDR3 nucleotides are TGTGCCAGCAGAACCTCTTCTAATAATGAGCAGTTCTTC. Translated, it gives CASRTSSNNEQFF. The rearrangement joins TRBV3-1 (or the pseudogene TRBV3-2) to TRBJ2-1; D gene uncertain. The CDR3 is 13 residues long. Trimming cost V 6 bases and J 7 bases, with 13 bases left between them. The germline V gene encodes CDR1 LGHDT and CDR2 YNNKEL (reference sequence).